This TCR beta chain comes out of a study of T cells in Graves' hyperthyroidism and ophthalmopathy (dated by TCRdb to about 2019). For context, the study as a whole: Peripheral blood was collected at initial diagnosis, before any treatment. A discovery cohort of approximately 97 patients, approximately 44 with Graves' ophthalmopathy and 55 to 65 with stable Graves' hyperthyroidism, was used to find distinguishing TCR V-J signatures. Prospective prediction of ophthalmopathy was tested in an independent validation cohort of approximately 19 hyperthyroidism patients and 17 patients who later progressed to ophthalmopathy. The 100 discovery patients were randomly split 7:3 into training and test sets. In addition, the study compared T-cell repertoires in thyroid tissue and in blood from five to seven Graves' hyperthyroidism patients. After sampling, hyperthyroidism patients received methimazole starting at 30 mg daily, and ophthalmopathy patients received high-dose intravenous methylprednisolone. TCR Vbeta CDR3 sequencing of roughly 140 peripheral blood samples (43 ophthalmopathy, approximately 80 hyperthyroidism and about 17 progressor patients) is reported in the paper.

Overall study outcomes, separate from this receptor: A 13 V-J signature model separated ophthalmopathy from stable hyperthyroidism, with approximately 87% sensitivity and roughly 84% specificity in cross-validation and 80%/75% in testing. No statistical method was used to set the sample size in advance, and investigators knew the group allocation. Most expanded thyroid clonotypes (frequency above 0.001) were also found in blood, which suggests that blood repertoires may mirror thyroid immune responses. In validation, the model predicted progression to ophthalmopathy a median of about 6 months before onset, with approximately 71% sensitivity and around 76% specificity.

About this clonotype itself: The antigen it recognizes is unknown. This sequence may be a read error, since a much larger clone differs from it by one base.

The germline V end is reduced by 3 bases and the J end by 0 bases; junction bases left unmatched: 8. CDR1 is given as DFQATT and CDR2 as SNEGSKA, both from the germline V gene (reference sequence). The CDR3 covers 16 residues, taking in both the cysteine and the phenylalanine. Kept here is only the CDR3 DNA, which spans 48 bases and is read in frame from base 1. Ophthalmopathy patients had moderately to severely active disease, with a Clinical Activity Score of 3 or more, a NOSPECS grade of 4 or more, and a disease duration of less than 3 months. Any patient with an uncontrolled infection, another autoimmune disease, pregnancy or lactation was excluded. Diagnoses were established on the basis of clinical symptoms, serum thyroxine and TRAb, thyroid ultrasound, and orbital computed tomography. PBMCs were isolated from more than 8 ml of fresh peripheral blood by Ficoll-Paque density gradient centrifugation. Total RNA was extracted using Trizol reagent, and RNA quality was assessed on an Agilent 2100 Bioanalyzer.

Amplification of TCR beta CDR3 regions was carried out from RNA transcripts. A first-round RT-PCR of the TCR CDR3 used the HTBI primer set with the Qiagen OneStep RT-PCR kit. A second multiplex PCR round built the libraries, followed by size selection and purification. Libraries were sequenced paired-end with 100 bp reads on an Illumina HiSeq2000. As for the authors' bioinformatics: SOAPnuke was used to process the raw data, throwing out any read that contained adapters or uncalled bases, had a mean Phred below 15, or lacked an exact constant-primer or identifier match. COPE v1.2.5 was used to merge the high-quality paired reads, and each unique nucleotide sequence was defined as a clonotype. Clonotypes were aligned to IMGT TRBV, TRBD and TRBJ reference segments using MiTCR v1.1. Only V-J combinations with frequency above 0.0001, covering roughly 99% of repertoires, were analysed. The TCS score was defined as F50 (clonal expansion) divided by E x V (chaos), with BLOSUM62-based TCRdist calculated between CDR3 peptides within each V-J. Welch's t-statistics and random forest reduced just over 500 V-J features to roughly 13, which were used in a naive Bayes classifier (R e1071). Starting from the raw public reads, TCRdb applied fastp trimming at Q25, assembled clones with MiXCR and retained in-frame beta chains. Rows merge per CDR3 protein into single entries with the most common DNA and genes. In this record, the V and J calls reflect TCRdb's handling and not the investigators' own analysis. The sample profile shows about 600,000 distinct CDR3 sequences; around 16% of them were found once. The ten top clones hold roughly 3.5% of the sample.

The receptor chain draws on TRBV20-1 and TRBJ2-1, with 7 bases aligning to TRBD1. This sequence originates from a woman aged 35 to 49 with Graves' ophthalmopathy. Sequencing was carried out using blood. The sequenced DNA: TGCAGTGCTAGTATGGGGCAGGGGGTCTCCTACAATGAGCAGTTCTTC. Protein translation: CSASMGQGVSYNEQFF.